A selection of T cell receptor beta chains follows, all from one sample in a study of T cell responses to AZD1222 COVID-19 vaccine. The assay was immunoSEQ multiplex PCR, and TCRdb's table has in-frame clones only and misses some. The sample holds more than 150,000 clones, 90% seen once. The sequenced sample was peripheral blood, obtained 28 days after the second AZD1222 dose. The source is an adult who received the AZD1222 COVID-19 vaccine. CDR3s include the opening cysteine and the closing phenylalanine or tryptophan.

j_call v_call cdr3_length cdr3_aa
TRBJ1-1 TRBV5-5 16 CASSLAWTSAYAEAFF
TRBJ1-1 TRBV7-2 13 CASSRNREVGAFF
TRBJ1-1 TRBV2 13 CASSRQGYPEAFF
TRBJ1-5 TRBV30 17 CAWSGESGLSSNQPQHF
TRBJ1-1 TRBV6-2/TRBV6-3 14 CASSYDPLRGEAFF
TRBJ2-5 TRBV5-4 14 CASSSGQVKETQYF
TRBJ1-6 TRBV4-2 14 CASTVGGGNSPLHF
TRBJ2-1 TRBV19 13 CASSQGAFNEQFF
TRBJ2-1 TRBV12-3/TRBV12-4 11 CASSLSDEQFF
TRBJ1-4 TRBV3-1/TRBV3-2 16 CASSQAGGGTNEKLFF
TRBJ2-1 TRBV7-3 15 CASSSGGEVLNEQFF
TRBJ1-2 TRBV2 14 CATLHPDPGEGYTF
TRBJ2-3 TRBV28 10 CASSSAPQYF
TRBJ1-2 TRBV2 11 CASRQGEGYTF
TRBJ2-2 TRBV6-5 15 CASSSLAGRTGELFF
TRBJ1-1 TRBV6-5 13 CASTKTGGTEAFF
TRBJ1-2 TRBV4-1 15 CASSQATGGNYGYTF